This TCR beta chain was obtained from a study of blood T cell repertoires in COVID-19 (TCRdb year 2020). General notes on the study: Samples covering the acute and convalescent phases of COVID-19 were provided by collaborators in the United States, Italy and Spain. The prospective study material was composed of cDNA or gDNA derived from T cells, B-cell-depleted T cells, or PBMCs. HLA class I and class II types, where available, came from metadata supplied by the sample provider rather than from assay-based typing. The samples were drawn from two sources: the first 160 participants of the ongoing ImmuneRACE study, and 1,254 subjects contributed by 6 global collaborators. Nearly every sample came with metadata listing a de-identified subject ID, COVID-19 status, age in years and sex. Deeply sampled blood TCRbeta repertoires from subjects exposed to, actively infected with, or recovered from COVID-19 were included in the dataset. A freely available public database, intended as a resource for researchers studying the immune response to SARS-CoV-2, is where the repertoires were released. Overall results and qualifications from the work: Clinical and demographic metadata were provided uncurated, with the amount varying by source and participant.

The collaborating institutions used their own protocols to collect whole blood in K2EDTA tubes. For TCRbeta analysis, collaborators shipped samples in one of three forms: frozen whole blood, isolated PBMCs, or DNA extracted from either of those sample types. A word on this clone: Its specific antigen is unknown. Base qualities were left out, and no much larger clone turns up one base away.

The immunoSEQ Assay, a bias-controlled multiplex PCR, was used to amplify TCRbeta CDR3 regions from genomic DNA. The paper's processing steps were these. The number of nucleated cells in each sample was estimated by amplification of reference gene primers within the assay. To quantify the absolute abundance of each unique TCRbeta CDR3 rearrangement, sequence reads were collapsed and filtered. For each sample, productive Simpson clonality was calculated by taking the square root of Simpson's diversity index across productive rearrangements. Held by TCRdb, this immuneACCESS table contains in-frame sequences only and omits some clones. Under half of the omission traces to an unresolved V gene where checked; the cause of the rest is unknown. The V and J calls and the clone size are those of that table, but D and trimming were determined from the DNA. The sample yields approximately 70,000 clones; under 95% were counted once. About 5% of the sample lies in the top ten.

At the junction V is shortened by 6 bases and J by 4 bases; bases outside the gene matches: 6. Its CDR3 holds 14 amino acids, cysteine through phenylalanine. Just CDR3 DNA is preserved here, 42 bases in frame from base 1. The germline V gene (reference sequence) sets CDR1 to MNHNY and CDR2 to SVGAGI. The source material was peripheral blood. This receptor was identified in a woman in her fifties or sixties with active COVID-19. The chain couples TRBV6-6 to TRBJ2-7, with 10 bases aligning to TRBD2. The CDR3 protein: CASRKSGREYEQYF. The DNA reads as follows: TGTGCCAGCAGGAAAAGCGGGAGGGAGTACGAGCAGTACTTC.